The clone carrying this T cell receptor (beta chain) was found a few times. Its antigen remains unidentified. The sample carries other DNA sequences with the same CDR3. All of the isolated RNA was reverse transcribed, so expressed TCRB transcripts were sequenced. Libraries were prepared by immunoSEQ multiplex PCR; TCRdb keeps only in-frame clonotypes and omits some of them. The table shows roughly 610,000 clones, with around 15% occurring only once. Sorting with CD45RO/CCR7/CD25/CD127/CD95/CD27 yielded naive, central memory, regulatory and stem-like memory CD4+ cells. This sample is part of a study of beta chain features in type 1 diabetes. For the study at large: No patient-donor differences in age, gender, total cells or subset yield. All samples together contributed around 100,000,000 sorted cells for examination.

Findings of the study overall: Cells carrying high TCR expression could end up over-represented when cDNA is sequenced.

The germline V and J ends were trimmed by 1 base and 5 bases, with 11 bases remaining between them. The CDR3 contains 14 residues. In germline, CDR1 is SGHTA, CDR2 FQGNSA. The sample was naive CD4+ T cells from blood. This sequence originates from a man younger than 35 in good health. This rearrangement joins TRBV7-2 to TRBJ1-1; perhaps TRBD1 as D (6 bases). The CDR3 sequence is CASSLVRGRTEAFF. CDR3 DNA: TGTGCCAGCAGCTTAGTAAGGGGGAGAACTGAAGCTTTCTTT.